These T cell receptor beta chains were read from a single sample in a study of control samples from healthy donors and cancer patients. Using immunoSEQ multiplex PCR, the repertoire was profiled, and TCRdb retains in-frame clones only, with some absent. This sample carries about 65,000 clones, 90% of them seen once, and the ten largest clones take 0.95% to 1.5%. The sample taken for sequencing was PBMCs. Receptors originate from a woman between 50 and 59 years old with colorectal cancer. CDR3s include the opening cysteine and the closing phenylalanine or tryptophan. The order of the fields is J gene, V gene, D gene, clone size, CDR3 DNA, CDR3 protein. D genes are given only for firm matches. Clone size appears in some rows only: once, few, many, or a class for an expanded clone.

J gene: TRBJ2-5; V gene: TRBV29-1; D gene: .; clone size: once; CDR3 DNA: TGCAGCGTTGGGGCCGGTCCTGAGACCCAGTACTTC; CDR3 protein: CSVGAGPETQYF
J gene: TRBJ2-7; V gene: TRBV29-1; D gene: .; clone size: .; CDR3 DNA: TGCAGCGCGGCTCCGGAAAGTAGCTCCTACGAGCAGTACTTC; CDR3 protein: CSAAPESSSYEQYF
J gene: TRBJ1-6; V gene: TRBV7-8; D gene: .; clone size: once; CDR3 DNA: TGTGCCAGCTCCGGAAGGTCTGGAAGCTCCTATAATTCACCCCTCCACTTT; CDR3 protein: CASSGRSGSSYNSPLHF
J gene: TRBJ2-1; V gene: TRBV28; D gene: TRBD2; clone size: few; CDR3 DNA: TGTGCCAGCAATCTAGCGGGAGAGATATCCTACAATGAGCAGTTCTTC; CDR3 protein: CASNLAGEISYNEQFF
J gene: TRBJ1-4; V gene: TRBV2; D gene: TRBD1; clone size: .; CDR3 DNA: TGTGCCAGCAGCAAAGACAGGGGGCAGGTTGAAAAACTGTTTTTT; CDR3 protein: CASSKDRGQVEKLFF
J gene: TRBJ2-5; V gene: TRBV3-1/TRBV3-2; D gene: .; clone size: .; CDR3 DNA: TGTGCCAGCAGCGAACTAGGAGCCTCAGGGGTAGAGACCCAGTACTTC; CDR3 protein: CASSELGASGVETQYF
J gene: TRBJ1-5; V gene: TRBV7-8; D gene: TRBD1; clone size: .; CDR3 DNA: TGTGCCAGCAGCATTGGACAGGGGGCTACGTATAGCAATCAGCCCCAGCATTTT; CDR3 protein: CASSIGQGATYSNQPQHF
J gene: TRBJ1-5; V gene: TRBV19; D gene: .; clone size: .; CDR3 DNA: TGTGCCAGTAGTAATACAGGAAATCAGCCCCAGCATTTT; CDR3 protein: CASSNTGNQPQHF
J gene: TRBJ2-3; V gene: TRBV19; D gene: .; clone size: .; CDR3 DNA: TGTGCCAGTAGTATAAGTTTCACAGATACGCAGTATTTT; CDR3 protein: CASSISFTDTQYF
J gene: TRBJ1-2; V gene: TRBV9; D gene: .; clone size: .; CDR3 DNA: TGTGCCAGCAGCGTAGGAGGGGACGGGGGCTATGGCTACACCTTC; CDR3 protein: CASSVGGDGGYGYTF
J gene: TRBJ2-7; V gene: TRBV27; D gene: TRBD1; clone size: .; CDR3 DNA: TGTGCCAGCAGTTTAGCAACAGGGGGTTCCTACGAGCAGTACTTC; CDR3 protein: CASSLATGGSYEQYF
J gene: TRBJ1-4; V gene: TRBV4-1; D gene: TRBD1; clone size: .; CDR3 DNA: TGCGCCAGCAGCCAAGATGGGACAGTGTTGGTTGGGTTTGGTGAAAAACTGTTTTTT; CDR3 protein: CASSQDGTVLVGFGEKLFF
J gene: TRBJ2-7; V gene: TRBV10-3; D gene: TRBD2; clone size: .; CDR3 DNA: TGTGCCATCAGCCGGACTAGCGGGGGTTGGGACGAGCAGTACTTC; CDR3 protein: CAISRTSGGWDEQYF
J gene: TRBJ1-2; V gene: TRBV7-8; D gene: .; clone size: .; CDR3 DNA: TGTGCCAGCAGCCCCGGGATCCGCGGCTACACCTTC; CDR3 protein: CASSPGIRGYTF
J gene: TRBJ2-5; V gene: TRBV10-3; D gene: .; clone size: .; CDR3 DNA: TGTGCCATCAGTGTTGGCACGGGGGAGACCCAGTACTTC; CDR3 protein: CAISVGTGETQYF
J gene: TRBJ2-7; V gene: TRBV5-1; D gene: .; clone size: .; CDR3 DNA: TGCGCCAGCAGCTTGGACCACCCCTCCTACGAGCAGTACTTC; CDR3 protein: CASSLDHPSYEQYF
J gene: TRBJ2-7; V gene: TRBV28; D gene: TRBD1; clone size: once; CDR3 DNA: TGTGCCAGCAGCAATCCGGCCGGACAGGGCCACGGTCAGTACTTC; CDR3 protein: CASSNPAGQGHGQYF